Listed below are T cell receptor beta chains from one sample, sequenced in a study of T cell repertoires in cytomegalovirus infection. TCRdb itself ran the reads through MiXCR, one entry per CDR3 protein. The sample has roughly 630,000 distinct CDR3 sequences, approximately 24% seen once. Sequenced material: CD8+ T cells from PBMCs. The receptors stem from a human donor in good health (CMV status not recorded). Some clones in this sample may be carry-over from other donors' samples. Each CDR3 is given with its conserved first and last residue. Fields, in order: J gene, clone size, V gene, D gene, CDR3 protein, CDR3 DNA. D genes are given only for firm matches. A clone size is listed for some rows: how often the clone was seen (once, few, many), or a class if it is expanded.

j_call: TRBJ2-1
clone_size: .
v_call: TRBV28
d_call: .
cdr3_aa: CASGLTGNEQFF
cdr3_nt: TGTGCCAGCGGGCTGACAGGCAATGAGCAGTTCTTC

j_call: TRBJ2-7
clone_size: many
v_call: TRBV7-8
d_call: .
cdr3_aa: CASSSSGGDEQYF
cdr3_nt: TGTGCCAGCAGCTCCTCCGGGGGCGACGAGCAGTACTTC

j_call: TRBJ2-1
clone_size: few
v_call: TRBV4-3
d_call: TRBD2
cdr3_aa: CASSQVLSLAGSSYNEQFF
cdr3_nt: TGCGCCAGCAGCCAAGTTTTAAGTCTAGCGGGGAGTTCGTATAATGAGCAGTTCTTC

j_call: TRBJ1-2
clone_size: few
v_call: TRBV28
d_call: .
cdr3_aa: CATALELTANYGYTF
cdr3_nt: TGTGCCACCGCCCTGGAATTAACCGCTAACTATGGCTACACCTTC

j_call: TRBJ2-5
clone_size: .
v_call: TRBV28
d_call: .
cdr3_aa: CASSLGETTETQYF
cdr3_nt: TGTGCCAGCAGTTTGGGGGAGACCACAGAGACCCAGTACTTC

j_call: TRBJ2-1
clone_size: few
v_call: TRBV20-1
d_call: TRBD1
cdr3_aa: CSARDTTGPYNEQFF
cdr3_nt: TGCAGTGCTAGAGACACGACAGGGCCCTACAATGAGCAGTTCTTC

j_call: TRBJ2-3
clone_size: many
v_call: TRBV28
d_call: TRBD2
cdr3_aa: CASTIGGGAWDTQYF
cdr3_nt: TGTGCCAGCACCATTGGCGGGGGGGCATGGGATACGCAGTATTTT

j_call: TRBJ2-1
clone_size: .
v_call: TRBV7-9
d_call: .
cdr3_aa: CASRRNHEQFF
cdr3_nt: TGTGCCAGCAGACGAAACCATGAGCAGTTCTTC

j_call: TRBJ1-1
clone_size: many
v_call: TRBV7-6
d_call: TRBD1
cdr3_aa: CASSPDRLTSEAFF
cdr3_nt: TGTGCCAGCAGCCCGGACAGGTTGACTTCCGAAGCTTTCTTT

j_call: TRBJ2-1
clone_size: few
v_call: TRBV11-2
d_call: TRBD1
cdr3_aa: CASSLADRGRLTPYNEQFF
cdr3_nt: TGTGCCAGCAGCTTAGCGGACAGGGGGCGTTTAACCCCTTACAATGAGCAGTTCTTC

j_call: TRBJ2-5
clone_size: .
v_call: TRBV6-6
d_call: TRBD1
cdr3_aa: CASSYPPGQGQETQYF
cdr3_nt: TGTGCCAGCAGTTACCCCCCGGGACAGGGCCAAGAGACCCAGTACTTC

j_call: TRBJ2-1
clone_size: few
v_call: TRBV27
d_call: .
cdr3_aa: CASSLTFSYNEQFF
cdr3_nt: TGTGCCAGCAGTTTAACATTCTCCTACAATGAGCAGTTCTTC

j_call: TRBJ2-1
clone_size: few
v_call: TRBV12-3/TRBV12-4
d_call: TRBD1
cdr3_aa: CAMGQGSNEQFF
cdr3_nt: TGTGCCATGGGACAGGGGAGCAATGAGCAGTTCTTC

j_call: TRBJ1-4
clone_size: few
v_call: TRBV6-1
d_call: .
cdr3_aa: CASSEGWQSSTGVEKLFF
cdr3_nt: TGTGCCAGCAGTGAAGGTTGGCAGAGCAGCACAGGAGTTGAAAAACTGTTTTTT

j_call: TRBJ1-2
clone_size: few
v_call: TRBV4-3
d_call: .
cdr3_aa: CASSQGVGQYAYGYTF
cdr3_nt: TGCGCCAGCAGCCAGGGCGTTGGACAGTATGCCTATGGCTACACCTTC

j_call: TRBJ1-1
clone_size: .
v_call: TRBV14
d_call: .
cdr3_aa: CASSQVRSPSQSWNGEAFF
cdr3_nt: TGTGCCAGCAGCCAAGTCAGGTCCCCCAGCCAGTCCTGGAACGGTGAAGCTTTCTTT

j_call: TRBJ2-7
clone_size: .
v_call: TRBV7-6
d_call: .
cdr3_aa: CASSLGSGGLGFYEQYF
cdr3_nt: TGTGCCAGCAGCTTAGGATCGGGGGGCTTGGGGTTTTACGAGCAGTACTTC

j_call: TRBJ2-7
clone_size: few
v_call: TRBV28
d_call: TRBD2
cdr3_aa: CASIPSGGAYEQYF
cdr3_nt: TGTGCCAGCATCCCTAGCGGGGGAGCCTACGAGCAGTACTTC

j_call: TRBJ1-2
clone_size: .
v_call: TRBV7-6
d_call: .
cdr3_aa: CASSPGPGNDGYTF
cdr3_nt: TGTGCCAGCAGCCCAGGTCCAGGGAATGATGGCTACACCTTC

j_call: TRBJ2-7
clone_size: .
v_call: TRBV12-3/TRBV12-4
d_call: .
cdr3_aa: CASSPFDGSYEQYF
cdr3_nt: TGTGCCAGCAGTCCGTTTGACGGTTCCTACGAGCAGTACTTC

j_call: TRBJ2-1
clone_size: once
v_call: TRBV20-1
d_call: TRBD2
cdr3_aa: CSAPTSGGPYNEQFF
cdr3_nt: TGCAGTGCGCCAACTAGCGGGGGACCCTACAATGAGCAGTTCTTC

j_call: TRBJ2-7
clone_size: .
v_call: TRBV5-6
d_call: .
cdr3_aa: CASSLGVDYEQYF
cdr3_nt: TGTGCCAGCAGCTTGGGGGTTGACTACGAGCAGTACTTC

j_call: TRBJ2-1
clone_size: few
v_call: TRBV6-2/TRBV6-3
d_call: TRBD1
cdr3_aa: CASSPPGQYNEQFF
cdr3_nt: TGTGCCAGCAGTCCCCCGGGACAGTACAATGAGCAGTTCTTC

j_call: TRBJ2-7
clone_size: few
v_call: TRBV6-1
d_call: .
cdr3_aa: CASSELTGSYEQYF
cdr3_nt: TGTGCCAGCAGTGAGTTGACAGGTTCCTACGAGCAGTACTTC

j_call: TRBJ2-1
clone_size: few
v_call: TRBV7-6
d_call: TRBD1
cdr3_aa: CASSSQGYFDNEQFF
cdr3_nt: TGTGCCAGCAGCTCACAGGGGTATTTTGACAATGAGCAGTTCTTC

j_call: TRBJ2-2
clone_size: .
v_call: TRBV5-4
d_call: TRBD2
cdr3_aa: CANSLGGAGELFF
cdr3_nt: TGTGCCAACAGCTTGGGAGGGGCCGGGGAGCTGTTTTTT

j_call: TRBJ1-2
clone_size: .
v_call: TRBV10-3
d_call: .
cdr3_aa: CAISDGRGYGYTF
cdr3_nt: TGTGCCATCAGTGATGGCAGGGGCTATGGCTACACCTTC

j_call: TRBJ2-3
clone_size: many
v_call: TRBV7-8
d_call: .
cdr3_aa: CASTEILHTDTQYF
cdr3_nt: TGTGCCAGCACCGAAATTCTCCACACAGATACGCAGTATTTT

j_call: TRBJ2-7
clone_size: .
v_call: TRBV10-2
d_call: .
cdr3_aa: CASGGVYEQYF
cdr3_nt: TGCGCCAGCGGAGGAGTCTACGAGCAGTACTTC

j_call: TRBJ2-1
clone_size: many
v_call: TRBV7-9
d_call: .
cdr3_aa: CASMPPGAGEQFF
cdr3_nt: TGTGCCAGCATGCCCCCGGGGGCCGGTGAGCAGTTCTTC

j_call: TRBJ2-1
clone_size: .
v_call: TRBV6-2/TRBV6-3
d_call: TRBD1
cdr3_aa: CASSLQGLGSYNEQFF
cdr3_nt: TGTGCCAGCAGCTTACAGGGGCTGGGCTCCTACAATGAGCAGTTCTTC

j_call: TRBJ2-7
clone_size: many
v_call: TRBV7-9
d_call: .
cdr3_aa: CASSFLSAYEQYF
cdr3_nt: TGTGCCAGCAGCTTTTTAAGCGCCTACGAGCAGTACTTC

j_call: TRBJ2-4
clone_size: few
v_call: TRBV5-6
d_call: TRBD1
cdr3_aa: CASSWGQNIQYF
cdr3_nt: TGTGCCAGCAGCTGGGGACAGAACATTCAGTACTTC

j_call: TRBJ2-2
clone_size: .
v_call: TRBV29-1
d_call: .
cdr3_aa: CSVYGSRSNTGELFF
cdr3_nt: TGCAGCGTTTATGGTTCAAGGTCGAACACCGGGGAGCTGTTTTTT

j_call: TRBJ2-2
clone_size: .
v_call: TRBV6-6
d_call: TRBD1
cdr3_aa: CASSSFGTGGPGELFF
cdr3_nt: TGTGCCAGCAGTTCCTTCGGGACAGGGGGACCCGGGGAGCTGTTTTTT

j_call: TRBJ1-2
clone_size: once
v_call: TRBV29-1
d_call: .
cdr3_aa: CSVENRVGGYGYTF
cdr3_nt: TGCAGCGTTGAAAACAGGGTCGGAGGGTATGGCTACACCTTC

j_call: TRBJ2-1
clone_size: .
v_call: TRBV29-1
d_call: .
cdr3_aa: CSVDAPYNEQFF
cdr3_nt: TGCAGCGTTGACGCTCCCTACAATGAGCAGTTCTTC

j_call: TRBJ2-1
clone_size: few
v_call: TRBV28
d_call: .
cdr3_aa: CASSFGVSGEQFF
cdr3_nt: TGTGCCAGCAGTTTCGGGGTTTCGGGTGAGCAGTTCTTC

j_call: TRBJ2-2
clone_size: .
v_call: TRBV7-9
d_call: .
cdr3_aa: CASSPGIPSTGELFF
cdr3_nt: TGTGCCAGCAGCCCGGGAATCCCGAGCACCGGGGAGCTGTTTTTT

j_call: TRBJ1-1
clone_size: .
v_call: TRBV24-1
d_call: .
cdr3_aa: CATREGENTEAFF
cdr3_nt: TGTGCCACCAGGGAGGGGGAGAACACTGAAGCTTTCTTT

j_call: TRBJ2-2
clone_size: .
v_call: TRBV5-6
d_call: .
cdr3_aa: CASSPYPTENTGELFF
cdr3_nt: TGTGCCAGCAGCCCATATCCGACAGAGAACACCGGGGAGCTGTTTTTT

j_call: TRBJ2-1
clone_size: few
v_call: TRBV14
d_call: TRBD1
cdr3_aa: CASSQTTGSRYNEQFF
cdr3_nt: TGTGCCAGCAGCCAGACGACAGGGAGCCGCTACAATGAGCAGTTCTTC

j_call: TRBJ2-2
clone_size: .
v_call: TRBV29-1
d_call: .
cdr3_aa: CSVFNTGELFF
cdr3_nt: TGCAGCGTTTTCAATACCGGGGAGCTGTTTTTT

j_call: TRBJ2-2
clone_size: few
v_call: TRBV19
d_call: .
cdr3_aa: CASKGRQMINTGELFF
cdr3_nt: TGTGCCAGTAAAGGGAGACAGATGATTAACACCGGGGAGCTGTTTTTT